This TCR beta chain stems from a study of blood T cell repertoires in COVID-19. TCRdb's table, derived via immunoSEQ multiplex PCR, lists solely in-frame clones and lacks some. The table has around 150,000 clones, roughly 87% seen once. Symptom resolution, clearance, or two negative PCRs marked the recovered donors of Cohort 3. The V end was cut by 1 base, the J end by 0 bases, with 13 bases between. Germline V gene data show CDR1 as SGHVS and CDR2 as FNYEAQ. The CDR3 totals 17 residues. This receptor was identified in a man aged 45-65 years who had recovered from COVID-19. The material sequenced was PBMCs or T cells enriched from blood (not recorded which). The gene calls are TRBV7-6 and TRBJ1-5; D might be TRBD1 (5 bases). CDR3 nucleotides: TGTGCCAGCAGCTTAGGCAGCGGGGCGAATAGCAATCAGCCCCAGCATTTT. This encodes CASSLGSGANSNQPQHF.